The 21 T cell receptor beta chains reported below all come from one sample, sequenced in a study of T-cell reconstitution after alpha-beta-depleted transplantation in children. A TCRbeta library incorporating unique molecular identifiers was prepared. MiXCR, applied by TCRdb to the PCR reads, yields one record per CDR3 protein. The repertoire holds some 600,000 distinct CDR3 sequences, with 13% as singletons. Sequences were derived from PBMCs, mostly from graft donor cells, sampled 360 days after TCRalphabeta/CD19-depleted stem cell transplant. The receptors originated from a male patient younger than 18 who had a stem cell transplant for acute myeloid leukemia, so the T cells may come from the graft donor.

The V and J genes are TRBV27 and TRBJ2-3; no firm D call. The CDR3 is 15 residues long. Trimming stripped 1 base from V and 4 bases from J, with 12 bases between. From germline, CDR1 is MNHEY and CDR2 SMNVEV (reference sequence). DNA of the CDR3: TGTGCCAGCAGTTTATTGGGTCTAAATTCAGATACGCAGTATTTT. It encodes CASSLLGLNSDTQYF.

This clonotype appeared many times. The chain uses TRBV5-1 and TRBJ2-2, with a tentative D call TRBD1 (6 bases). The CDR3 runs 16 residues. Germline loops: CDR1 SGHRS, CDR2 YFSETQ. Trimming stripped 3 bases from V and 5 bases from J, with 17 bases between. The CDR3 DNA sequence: TGCGCCAGCAGCTACGAGACAGGAAAGGGGACCGGGGAGCTGTTTTTT. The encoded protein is CASSYETGKGTGELFF.

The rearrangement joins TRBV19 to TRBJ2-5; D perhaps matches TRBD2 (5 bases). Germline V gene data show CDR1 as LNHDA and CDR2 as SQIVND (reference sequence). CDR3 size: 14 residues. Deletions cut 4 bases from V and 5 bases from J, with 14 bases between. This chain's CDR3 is CASSKPGWFETQYF. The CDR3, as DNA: TGTGCCAGTAGTAAGCCGGGGTGGTTTGAGACCCAGTACTTC.

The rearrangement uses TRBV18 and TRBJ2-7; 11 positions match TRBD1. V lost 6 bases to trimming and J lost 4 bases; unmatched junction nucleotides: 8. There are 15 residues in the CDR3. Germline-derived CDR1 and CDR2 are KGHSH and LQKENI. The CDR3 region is CASSSFGQGAYEQYF. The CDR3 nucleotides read TGTGCCAGCTCCTCGTTCGGACAGGGGGCGTACGAGCAGTACTTC.

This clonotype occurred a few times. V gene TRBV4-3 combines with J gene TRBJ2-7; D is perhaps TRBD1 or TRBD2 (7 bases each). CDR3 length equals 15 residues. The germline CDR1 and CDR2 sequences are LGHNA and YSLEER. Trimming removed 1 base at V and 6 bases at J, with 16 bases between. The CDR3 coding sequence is TGCGCCAGCAGCCAAGTAAACGGCAGGGGGGGCGAGCAGTACTTC. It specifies CASSQVNGRGGEQYF.

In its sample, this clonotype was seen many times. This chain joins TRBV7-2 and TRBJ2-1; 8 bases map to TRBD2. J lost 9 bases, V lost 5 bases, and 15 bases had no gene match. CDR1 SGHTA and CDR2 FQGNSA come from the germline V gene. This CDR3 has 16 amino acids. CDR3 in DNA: TGTGCCAGCAGCACCACGGGGGGGTTGGTTTATACTGAGCAGTTCTTC. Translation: CASSTTGGLVYTEQFF.

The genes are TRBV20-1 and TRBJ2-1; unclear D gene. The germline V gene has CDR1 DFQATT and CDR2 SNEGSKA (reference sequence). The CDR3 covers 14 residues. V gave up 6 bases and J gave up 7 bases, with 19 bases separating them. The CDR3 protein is CSARTGLIINEQFF. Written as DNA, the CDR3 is TGCAGTGCCCGAACCGGGTTAATTATAAATGAGCAGTTCTTC.

CDR3 region: CASFRRAWAYEQYF. Written as DNA, the CDR3 is TGTGCCAGTTTTCGCCGTGCATGGGCCTACGAGCAGTACTTC. J is TRBJ2-7 and V is TRBV28; D unclear. This CDR3 region has 14 residues. CDR1 and CDR2 from the germline V gene are MDHEN and SYDVKM. The germline V and J ends were trimmed by 9 bases and 2 bases, with 17 bases remaining between them.

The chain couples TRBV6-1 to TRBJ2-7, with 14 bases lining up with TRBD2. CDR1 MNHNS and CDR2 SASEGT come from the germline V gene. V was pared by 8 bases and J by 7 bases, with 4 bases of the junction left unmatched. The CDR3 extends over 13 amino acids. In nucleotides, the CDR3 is TGTGCCAGCGAGACTAGCGGGAGGGAGGAGCAGTACTTC. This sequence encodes CASETSGREEQYF.

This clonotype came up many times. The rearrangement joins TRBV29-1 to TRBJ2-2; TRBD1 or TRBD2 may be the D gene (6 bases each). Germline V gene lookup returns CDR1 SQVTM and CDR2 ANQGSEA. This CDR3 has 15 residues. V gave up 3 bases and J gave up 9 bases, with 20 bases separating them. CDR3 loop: CSVEEQGGEIWELFF. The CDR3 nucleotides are TGCAGCGTTGAGGAACAGGGAGGCGAAATTTGGGAGCTGTTTTTT.

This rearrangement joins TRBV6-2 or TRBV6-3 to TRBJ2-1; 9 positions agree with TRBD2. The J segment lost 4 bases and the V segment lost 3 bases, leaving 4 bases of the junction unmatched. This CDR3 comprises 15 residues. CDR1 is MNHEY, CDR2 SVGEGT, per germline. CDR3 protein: CASSYRREGYNEQFF. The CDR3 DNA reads TGTGCCAGCAGTTATAGGCGGGAGGGATACAATGAGCAGTTCTTC.

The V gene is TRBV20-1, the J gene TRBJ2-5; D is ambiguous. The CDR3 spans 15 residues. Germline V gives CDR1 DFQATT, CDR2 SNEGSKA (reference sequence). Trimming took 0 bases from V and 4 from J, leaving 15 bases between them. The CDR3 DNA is TGCAGTGCTAGAGATGTAACGAGGCTCCGAGAGACCCAGTACTTC. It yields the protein CSARDVTRLRETQYF.

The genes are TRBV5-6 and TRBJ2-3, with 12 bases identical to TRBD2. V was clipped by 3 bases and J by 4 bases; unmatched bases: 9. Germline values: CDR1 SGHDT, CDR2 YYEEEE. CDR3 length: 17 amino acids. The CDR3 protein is CASSSIPSGREADTQYF. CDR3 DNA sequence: TGTGCCAGCAGCTCCATCCCTAGCGGGAGGGAGGCAGATACGCAGTATTTT.

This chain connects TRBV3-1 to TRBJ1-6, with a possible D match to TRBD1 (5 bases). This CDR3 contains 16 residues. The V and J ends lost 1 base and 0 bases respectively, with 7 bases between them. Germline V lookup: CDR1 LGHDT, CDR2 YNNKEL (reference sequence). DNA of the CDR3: TGTGCCAGCAGCCAAGCAGGGAGCTCCTATAATTCACCCCTCCACTTT. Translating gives CASSQAGSSYNSPLHF.

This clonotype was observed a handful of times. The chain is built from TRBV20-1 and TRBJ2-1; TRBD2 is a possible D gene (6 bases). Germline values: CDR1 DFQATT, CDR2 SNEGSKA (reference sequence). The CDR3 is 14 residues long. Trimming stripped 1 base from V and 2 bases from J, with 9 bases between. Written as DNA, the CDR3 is TGCAGTGCTAGAGTCGGGGGTCCCTACAATGAGCAGTTCTTC. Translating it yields CSARVGGPYNEQFF.

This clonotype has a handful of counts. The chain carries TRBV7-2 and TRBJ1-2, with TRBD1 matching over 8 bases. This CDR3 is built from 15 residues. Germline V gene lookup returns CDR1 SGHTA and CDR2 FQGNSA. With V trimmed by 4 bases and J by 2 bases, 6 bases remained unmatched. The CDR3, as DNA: TGTGCCAGCAGCTCTTACAGGGGGGCAAACTATGGCTACACCTTC. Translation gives CASSSYRGANYGYTF.

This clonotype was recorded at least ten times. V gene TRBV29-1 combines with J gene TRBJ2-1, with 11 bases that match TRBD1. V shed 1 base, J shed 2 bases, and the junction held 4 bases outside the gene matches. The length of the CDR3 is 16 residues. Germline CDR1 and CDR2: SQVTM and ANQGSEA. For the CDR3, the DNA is TGCAGCGTTGAAGGGGGGACAGGGGGGACCTACAATGAGCAGTTCTTC. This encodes CSVEGGTGGTYNEQFF.

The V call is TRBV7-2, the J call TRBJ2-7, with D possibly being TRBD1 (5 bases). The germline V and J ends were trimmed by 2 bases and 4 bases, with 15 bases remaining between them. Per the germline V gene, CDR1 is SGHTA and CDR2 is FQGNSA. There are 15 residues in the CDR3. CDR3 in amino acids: CASSLQGLQTYEQYF. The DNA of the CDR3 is TGTGCCAGCAGCTTACAGGGCCTCCAGACTTACGAGCAGTACTTC.

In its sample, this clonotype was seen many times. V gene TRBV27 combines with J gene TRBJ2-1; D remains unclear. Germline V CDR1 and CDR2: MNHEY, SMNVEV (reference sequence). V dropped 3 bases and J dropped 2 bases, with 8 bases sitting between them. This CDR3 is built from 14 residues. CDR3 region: CASSFVVPYNEQFF. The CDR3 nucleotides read TGTGCCAGCAGTTTCGTCGTCCCCTACAATGAGCAGTTCTTC.

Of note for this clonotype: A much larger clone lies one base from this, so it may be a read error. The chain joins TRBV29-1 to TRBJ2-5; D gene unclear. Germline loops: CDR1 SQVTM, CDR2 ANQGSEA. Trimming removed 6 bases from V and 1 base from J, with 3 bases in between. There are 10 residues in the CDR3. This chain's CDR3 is CSVRQETQYF. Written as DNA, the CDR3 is TGCAGCGTCCGCCAAGAGACCCAGTACTTC. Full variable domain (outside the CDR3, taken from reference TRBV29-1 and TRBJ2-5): SAVISQKPSRDICQRGTSLTIQCQVDSQVTMMFWYRQQPGQSLTLIATANQGSEATYESGFVIDKFPISRPNLTFSTLTVSNMSPEDSSIYLCSVRQETQYFGPGTRLLVL.

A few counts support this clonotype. CDR3 DNA: TGCAGCGTTGATCGGACAGGTTGGACTGAAGCTTTCTTT. Translation gives CSVDRTGWTEAFF. V gene TRBV29-1 combines with J gene TRBJ1-1; 7 bases are shared with TRBD1. The length of the CDR3 is 13 residues. V was clipped by 3 bases and J by 5 bases; unmatched bases: 6. Germline V gives CDR1 SQVTM, CDR2 ANQGSEA. The full variable domain, with the rest looked up from reference TRBV29-1 and TRBJ1-1, is SAVISQKPSRDICQRGTSLTIQCQVDSQVTMMFWYRQQPGQSLTLIATANQGSEATYESGFVIDKFPISRPNLTFSTLTVSNMSPEDSSIYLCSVDRTGWTEAFFGQGTRLTVV.